These T cell receptor beta chains were read from a single sample in a study of T cell repertoires in cytomegalovirus infection. MiXCR was run by TCRdb on the reads, yielding one entry per CDR3 protein. The sample has 310,000 or so distinct CDR3 sequences; roughly 23% are singletons. Source material: PBMCs. The receptors shown here come from a human donor in good health (CMV status not recorded). Some clones in this sample may be carry-over from other donors' samples. Each CDR3 is given with its conserved first and last residue. The order of the fields is clone size, J gene, V gene, D gene, CDR3 protein, CDR3 DNA. The D gene is left open where the match is weak. Size is stated for part of the rows, as once, few or many counts, or as a class when the clone is expanded.

>.|TRBJ1-5|TRBV6-2/TRBV6-3|.
CASSYGIRNQPQHF
TGTGCCAGCAGTTACGGGATACGGAATCAGCCCCAGCATTTT
>many|TRBJ1-4|TRBV19|.
CASERGGQNEKLFF
TGTGCCAGCGAGAGGGGGGGGCAAAATGAAAAACTGTTTTTT
>.|TRBJ2-4|TRBV5-6|.
CASSPLRGGPENIQYF
TGTGCCAGCAGCCCCCTCAGGGGGGGCCCTGAAAACATTCAGTACTTC
>few|TRBJ1-5|TRBV28|.
CASDGENQPQHF
TGTGCCAGCGACGGGGAGAATCAGCCCCAGCATTTT
>.|TRBJ1-1|TRBV6-6|.
CASSYHGGGTEAFF
TGTGCCAGCAGTTATCATGGGGGCGGCACTGAAGCTTTCTTT
>.|TRBJ2-1|TRBV4-1|TRBD1
CASSQDRGGGSYNEQFF
TGTGCCAGCAGCCAAGACAGGGGGGGGGGTTCCTACAATGAGCAGTTCTTC
>.|TRBJ2-7|TRBV10-3|TRBD2
CAINPWGEGYEQYF
TGTGCCATCAACCCCTGGGGGGAGGGGTACGAGCAGTACTTC
>few|TRBJ2-1|TRBV5-1|TRBD2
CASSLIDSGGYNEQFF
TGCGCCAGCAGCTTGATTGACTCGGGAGGGTACAATGAGCAGTTCTTC
>.|TRBJ1-5|TRBV28|.
CASSLFFGGGNQPQHF
TGTGCCAGCAGTTTATTTTTCGGGGGGGGCAATCAGCCCCAGCATTTT
>.|TRBJ2-5|TRBV11-2|.
CASSLVGASQETQYF
TGTGCCAGCAGCTTAGTAGGGGCTAGCCAAGAGACCCAGTACTTC